This entry is about one TCR beta chain. The data stem from a study of blood T cell repertoires in COVID-19. Across the whole study: The samples span acute and convalescent COVID-19 from the United States, Italy and Spain. Nucleic acid was either cDNA or gDNA, and it came from T cells, B-cell-depleted T cells, or PBMCs.

Germline CDR1 reads SEHNR; CDR2 reads FQNEAQ (reference sequence). The CDR3 is made up of 16 amino acids. V gave up 1 base and J gave up 1 base, with 10 bases separating them. Profiling relied on immunoSEQ multiplex PCR, and the TCRdb table lists in-frame clones only, not all of them. The sample contains about 65,000 clones, roughly 77% of which appear only once. The chain joins TRBV7-9 to TRBJ1-4, with D tentatively TRBD1 (6 bases). What was sequenced was peripheral blood. The source of this sequence is an older man with acute or convalescent COVID-19. The CDR3 coding sequence is TGTGCCAGCAGCTTAGGAGGGGGTAGAACTAATGAAAAACTGTTTTTT. Translation: CASSLGGGRTNEKLFF.